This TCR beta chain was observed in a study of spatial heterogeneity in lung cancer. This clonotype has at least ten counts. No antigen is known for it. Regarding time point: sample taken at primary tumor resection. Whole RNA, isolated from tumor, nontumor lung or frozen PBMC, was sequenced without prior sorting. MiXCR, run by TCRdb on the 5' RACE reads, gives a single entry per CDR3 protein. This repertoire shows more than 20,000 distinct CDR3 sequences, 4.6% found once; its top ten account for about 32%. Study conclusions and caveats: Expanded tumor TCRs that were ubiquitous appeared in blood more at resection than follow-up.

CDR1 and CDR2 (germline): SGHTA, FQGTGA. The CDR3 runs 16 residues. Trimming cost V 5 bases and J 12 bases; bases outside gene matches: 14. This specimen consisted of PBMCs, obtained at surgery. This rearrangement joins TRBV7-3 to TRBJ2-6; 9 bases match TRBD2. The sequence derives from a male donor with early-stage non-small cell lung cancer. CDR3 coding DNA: TGTGCCAGCAGCCTATCTGGCGGGGGGGGCGCCGCCGTCCTGACTTTC. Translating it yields CASSLSGGGGAAVLTF.